This T cell receptor (beta chain) came from a study of cytomegalovirus exposure and HLA in healthy donors. Study results and limitations: Among the most significant clusters, several appeared linked to common viral pathogens in a later analysis. Most TCR beta V segments were productive about 90% or about 30% of the time in an earlier analysis.

Germline loops: CDR1 MNHEY, CDR2 SMNVEV (reference sequence). This CDR3 region has 13 residues. Trimming removed 5 bases from V and 4 bases from J; junction bases left unmatched: 3. The PCR made use of 60 Vbeta and 13 Jbeta primers. The table came from immunoSEQ multiplex PCR; TCRdb's copy has only in-frame clones and leaves some out. Altogether more than 100,000 clones are present, roughly 66% being singletons, with the ten largest covering approximately 1.5%. Notes on this clone: The antigen is not known.

The V and J genes are TRBV27 and TRBJ1-2; 8 bases fit TRBD1. Sequenced sample: PBMCs. This TCR was recovered from a young man in good health and CMV-seronegative. The CDR3, as DNA: TGTGCCAGCAGTCAGACAGGGGTCTATGGCTACACCTTC. This translates into CASSQTGVYGYTF.